These 10 T cell receptor beta chains came from one sample sequenced in a study of blood T cell repertoires in COVID-19. Here immunoSEQ multiplex PCR was the method, and the copy in TCRdb shows in-frame clones only, minus some. The table includes about 270,000 clones, 82% detected once. The sequencing sample was made of peripheral blood. These receptors came from a woman between 18 and 29 years old with acute or convalescent COVID-19.

This sequence joins TRBV30 and TRBJ2-5; 7 bases align to TRBD2. Germline-derived CDR1 and CDR2 are GTSNPN and SVGIG (reference sequence). The CDR3 loop spans 18 amino acids. Trimming took 0 bases from V and 3 from J; bases not matched to a gene: 16. The CDR3 spells CAWSVPPRTRGGEETQYF. The DNA of the CDR3 is TGTGCCTGGAGTGTACCCCCAAGGACTAGAGGAGGGGAAGAGACCCAGTACTTC. The entire variable domain, with the rest obtained from reference TRBV30 and TRBJ2-5, is as follows: SQTIHQWPATLVQPVGSPLSLECTVEGTSNPNLYWYRQAAGRGLQLLFYSVGIGQISSEVPQNLSASRPQDRQFILSSKKLLLSDSGFYLCAWSVPPRTRGGEETQYFGPGTRLLVL.

The genes are TRBV30 and TRBJ2-3; 8 nucleotides agree with TRBD2. Per germline, CDR1 GTSNPN and CDR2 SVGIG (reference sequence). Trimming took 0 bases from V and 0 from J; bases not matched to a gene: 8. The CDR3 extends over 17 amino acids. Here the CDR3 DNA reads TGTGCCTGGAGTGTACAACGGACTAGCACTAGCACAGATACGCAGTATTTT. It yields the protein CAWSVQRTSTSTDTQYF.

This sequence joins TRBV6-2 or TRBV6-3 and TRBJ2-5, with D unclear. Looked up from germline, CDR1 is MNHEY and CDR2 is SVGEGT. The CDR3 totals 12 residues. Trimming took 6 bases from V and 7 from J, leaving 12 bases between them. CDR3 sequence reads: CASSLTDVTQYF. The CDR3 nucleotides read TGTGCCAGCAGCCTGACTGACGTGACCCAGTACTTC.

The rearrangement joins TRBV19 to TRBJ2-1; maybe TRBD2 (7 bases). V lost 5 bases and J lost 7, with 27 bases in between. CDR1 LNHDA and CDR2 SQIVND come from the germline V gene (reference sequence). This CDR3 has 18 amino acids. The CDR3 spells CASSLTGRSGITNNEQFF. DNA for the CDR3: TGTGCCAGTAGTCTAACAGGGAGAAGCGGGATAACCAATAATGAGCAGTTCTTC. Based on the CDR3 plus reference TRBV19 and TRBJ2-1, the full variable domain is DGGITQSPKYLFRKEGQNVTLSCEQNLNHDAMYWYRQDPGQGLRLIYYSQIVNDFQKGDIAEGYSVSREKKESFPLTVTSAQKNPTAFYLCASSLTGRSGITNNEQFFGPGTRLTVL.

The DNA of the CDR3 is TGTGCCAGCAGTTCCGGGGGCTATGGCTACACCTTC. Protein sequence: CASSSGGYGYTF. The chain recombines TRBV6-6 with TRBJ1-2, with D perhaps TRBD1 (5 bases). Per germline, CDR1 MNHNY and CDR2 SVGAGI (reference sequence). V lost 4 bases and J 4 bases, leaving 7 bases between the germline ends. The CDR3 is 12 residues long.

This clone was seen a handful of times. The chain combines TRBV19 with TRBJ2-4; maybe TRBD2 (5 bases). V was trimmed by 8 bases and J by 0 bases, leaving 14 bases between them. The length of the CDR3 is 15 residues. CDR1 is LNHDA and CDR2 is SQIVND in the germline V gene (reference sequence). CDR3 region: CASGSGGLAKNIQYF. The CDR3 region has the DNA TGTGCCAGTGGGTCTGGTGGACTAGCCAAAAACATTCAGTACTTC.

A few counts support this clone. The chain is built from TRBV7-9 and TRBJ2-1; 8 bases match TRBD1. After removal of 3 bases from V and 5 bases from J, the junction contained 6 bases not matched to a gene. The germline gives CDR1 SEHNR, CDR2 FQNEAQ (reference sequence). The CDR3 is made up of 15 amino acids. CDR3 DNA sequence: TGTGCCAGCAGCTTCGGGGGACAGGTGAACAATGAGCAGTTCTTC. This sequence encodes CASSFGGQVNNEQFF. The entire variable domain, with the rest obtained from reference TRBV7-9 and TRBJ2-1, is as follows: DTGVSQNPRHKITKRGQNVTFRCDPISEHNRLYWYRQTLGQGPEFLTYFQNEAQLEKSRLLSDRFSAERPKGSFSTLEIQRTEQGDSAMYLCASSFGGQVNNEQFFGPGTRLTVL.

This clone was recorded a few times. The V call is TRBV11-3, the J call TRBJ2-1; 10 bases are a match to TRBD1. The germline gives CDR1 SGHNT, CDR2 YENEEA. V shed 5 bases and J 6 bases; nucleotides not matched to a gene: 7. This CDR3 is 15 amino acids long. CDR3: CASSLSGTGANEQFF. DNA of the CDR3: TGTGCCAGCAGCCTTAGCGGGACAGGGGCCAATGAGCAGTTCTTC. Looking up the rest from reference TRBV11-3 and TRBJ2-1 gives the full variable domain: EAGVVQSPRYKIIEKKQPVAFWCNPISGHNTLYWYLQNLGQGPELLIRYENEEAVDDSQLPKDRFSAERLKGVDSTLKIQPAELGDSAVYLCASSLSGTGANEQFFGPGTRLTVL.

The chain recombines TRBV4-3 with TRBJ2-7; D perhaps matches TRBD1 (6 bases). V was shortened by 0 bases and J by 4 bases, with 16 bases between the two germline ends. The CDR3 is 16 amino acids. Germline V gene sequence: CDR1 LGHNA, CDR2 YSLEER. The CDR3 DNA sequence: TGCGCCAGCAGCCAAGATACCGCAGGGGAAACGTACGAGCAGTACTTC. Its translation is CASSQDTAGETYEQYF.

This chain connects TRBV2 to TRBJ1-5, with 7 bases matching TRBD1. This CDR3 has 15 residues. Germline CDR1 reads SNHLY; CDR2 reads FYNNEI. With 6 bases clipped from V and 2 bases from J, the junction kept 7 bases outside the gene matches. The CDR3 bases are TGTGCCAGCAGCGGGGGTGACAGGGGCAATCAGCCCCAGCATTTT. This translates into CASSGGDRGNQPQHF.